This entry lists 18 T cell receptor beta chains sequenced from one sample in a study of tumor and adjacent non-tumor tissue in lung cancer (dated by TCRdb to the late 2010s). RNA was isolated from bulk unsorted tissue, and RNA quality was assessed with a NanoDrop ND-1000 and an Agilent 2100. Library preparation employed multiplex PCR. TCRdb lists the instrument as Illumina HiSeq 2500. TCRbeta libraries were constructed through three rounds of nested PCR with primers (Table S4) according to protocols adapted from ARM-PCR. TCRdb reran the public reads through fastp at Q25 and MiXCR, keeping productive beta chains. Rows are combined by CDR3 protein, so each entry shows the most common genes and DNA. A total of approximately 68,000 distinct CDR3 sequences appear in this sample, roughly 72% of them only once. The ten most abundant clones make up roughly 27% of the sample. Sequencing was carried out using lung tumor tissue. These receptors came from a man aged 55 to 70 with non-small cell lung cancer.

This clonotype was observed a single time. The rearrangement links TRBV6-5 to TRBJ2-2; D is ambiguous. Germline CDR1 and CDR2: MNHEY and SVGAGI. The CDR3 runs to 15 residues. Trimming pared 11 bases from V and 5 bases from J, leaving 21 bases between. CDR3 sequence: CAGTYLGGSTGELFF. The CDR3 nucleotides read TGTGCCGGCACTTACCTCGGTGGTTCGACCGGGGAGCTGTTTTTT.

As to this clonotype: Germline and junction disagree at one end, which may indicate a read error. The V call is TRBV20-1, the J call TRBJ1-5; 8 bases map to TRBD1. Germline loops: CDR1 DFQATT, CDR2 SNEGSKA (reference sequence). This CDR3 has 16 residues. CDR3 loop: CSVRDDRGYSNQSQHF. The CDR3 nucleotides are TGCAGTGTTAGAGATGACAGGGGATATAGCAATCAGTCCCAGCATTTT.

A remark on this clonotype: One end of the junction does not line up with germline, which may come from a read error. The DNA for the CDR3 is TGCAATGCTGCGGTGGTAGGGGAGACCCAGTACTTC. As protein: CNAAVVGETQYF. This chain joins TRBV20-1 and TRBJ2-5; D unclear. The CDR3 length is 12 residues. CDR1 is DFQATT and CDR2 is SNEGSKA in the germline V gene (reference sequence).

This clonotype was seen repeatedly, ten times or more. V and J are TRBV30 and TRBJ2-1; weak D call: TRBD2 (6 bases). The CDR3 runs 13 residues. V shed 3 bases and J shed 4 bases, with 10 bases lying between them. Per the germline V gene, CDR1 is GTSNPN and CDR2 is SVGIG (reference sequence). CDR3 in amino acids: CAWRREEYNEQFF. The CDR3 region has the DNA TGTGCCTGGAGGAGGGAGGAATACAATGAGCAGTTCTTC.

The gene calls are TRBV20-1 and TRBJ2-7; D remains ambiguous. The V gene lost 7 bases and the J gene lost 2 bases, with 15 bases spanning the gap. Germline V lookup: CDR1 DFQATT, CDR2 SNEGSKA (reference sequence). The CDR3 totals 13 residues. CDR3 sequence: CSDRPAGTYEQYF. Written as DNA, the CDR3 is TGCAGTGATAGGCCAGCCGGCACCTACGAGCAGTACTTC.

As regards this clonotype: The junction differs from germline at one of its ends, possibly a read error. The V and J genes are TRBV12-3 or TRBV12-4 and TRBJ1-2; D is unresolved. This CDR3 contains 14 residues. The DNA of the CDR3 is TGTGCCAGCAACCCAGCCCCTTCCGGCTATGGATACACCTTC. This translates into CASNPAPSGYGYTF.

The chain links TRBV14 to TRBJ1-6, with a tentative D call TRBD1 (6 bases). The CDR3 length is 13 residues. Trimming cost V 10 bases and J 18 bases, with 25 bases left between them. The germline V gene has CDR1 SGHDN and CDR2 FVKESK. The CDR3 protein is CANNQGGSLSTHF. The CDR3 nucleotides are TGTGCCAACAACCAAGGGGGATCTTTAAGCACCCACTTT.

A note on this clonotype: The junction departs from the called germline gene at one end, perhaps through a read error. The chain couples TRBV20-1 to TRBJ2-7, with 10 bases identical to TRBD2. Germline V CDR1 and CDR2: DFQATT, SNEGSKA (reference sequence). The CDR3 contains 22 residues. CDR3 bases: TGCAGTGCTAGAGACCTCTGGGGAACTAGCGGGACCGAGATGGGGCTCTCCTACGACCAGTACTTC. Protein: CSARDLWGTSGTEMGLSYDQYF.

V gene TRBV20-1 combines with J gene TRBJ2-3; D remains unclear. V lost 7 bases to trimming and J lost 6 bases, with 8 bases between them. This CDR3 region has 10 residues. Germline CDR1 reads DFQATT; CDR2 reads SNEGSKA (reference sequence). This chain's CDR3 is CSVLSDTQYF. CDR3 DNA sequence: TGCAGTGTGCTGTCTGATACGCAGTATTTT.

Regarding this clonotype: One end of the junction does not line up with germline, which may come from a read error. J is TRBJ2-7 and V is TRBV6-5; the match to TRBD2 covers 7 bases. This CDR3 is 18 amino acids long. CDR1 and CDR2 (germline): MNHEY, SVGAGI. CDR3 in DNA: TGTACCAGCAGTTACGTCGGTGGTCCGGGAGGTGACTCCTACGAGCAGTACTTC. It yields the protein CTSSYVGGPGGDSYEQYF.

The rearrangement uses TRBV5-5 and TRBJ2-3, with 7 nucleotides matching TRBD1. Germline V gives CDR1 SGHKS, CDR2 YYEKEE (reference sequence). The trim removed 4 bases at V and 6 bases at J, leaving 11 bases unmatched. CDR3 length equals 15 residues. CDR3 bases: TGTGCCAGCAGCCGGTGGGGACAGCGACCTGATACGCAGTATTTT. Translating it yields CASSRWGQRPDTQYF.

J is TRBJ2-3 and V is TRBV10-3; D not certain. The germline CDR1 and CDR2 sequences are ENHRY and SYGVKD. CDR3 length: 14 residues. With 2 bases removed from V and 3 bases from J, the gap between germline ends came to 9 bases. The CDR3 coding sequence is TGTGCCATCAGTGAGCCTGGGCCAACAGATACGCAGTATTTT. Its protein product is CAISEPGPTDTQYF.

The J gene is TRBJ2-7, the V gene TRBV11-1; D not resolved. V lost 8 bases and J lost 4, with 21 bases in between. Germline V gene lookup returns CDR1 SGHAT and CDR2 FQDESV (reference sequence). CDR3 length equals 15 residues. The CDR3 spells CASGALDRGQYEQYF. CDR3 DNA: TGTGCCAGCGGCGCCCTGGATAGAGGCCAGTACGAGCAGTACTTC.

This clonotype has a handful of counts. The germline gene is not matched at one end of the junction; a read error may be the cause. The rearrangement uses TRBV12-3 or TRBV12-4 and TRBJ2-7; D is perhaps TRBD1 or TRBD2 (6 bases each). This CDR3 region has 14 residues. The CDR3 region is CTSSLLGGGYEQYF. Here the CDR3 DNA reads TGTACCAGCAGTTTACTAGGGGGAGGATACGAGCAGTACTTC.

The chain has TRBV11-1 and TRBJ2-1, with TRBD2 identical over 8 bases. Per the germline V gene, CDR1 is SGHAT and CDR2 is FQDESV (reference sequence). The CDR3 runs to 14 residues. Trimming took 5 bases from V and 8 from J; bases not matched to a gene: 8. This CDR3 is CASSPGTRNYEQFF. In DNA, the CDR3 is TGTGCCAGCAGCCCCGGGACTAGAAACTATGAGCAGTTCTTC.

A word on this clonotype: At one of its ends the junction is not consistent with the germline gene, which may arise from a read error. The gene calls are TRBV6-5 and TRBJ1-6, with a weak D call TRBD1 (5 bases). The CDR3 is 17 amino acids. The germline gives CDR1 MNHEY, CDR2 SVGAGI. As DNA, the CDR3 is TGTGCCAGCAGCACTGGGACTTTGAGCTCCTATAATCCACCCCTCAACTTT. Translated, it gives CASSTGTLSSYNPPLNF.

Remarks on this clonotype: Just one base apart from a much larger clone, this may be a read error. The chain links TRBV20-1 to TRBJ2-3; the match to TRBD1 covers 8 bases. CDR3 size: 15 residues. Looked up from germline, CDR1 is DFQATT and CDR2 is SNEGSKA (reference sequence). CDR3 coding DNA: TGCAGTGCTAGCCCCCCCGACAGGGGAACAGCTACGCAGTATTTT. Translating gives CSASPPDRGTATQYF.

Details on this clonotype: The junction does not match germline at one end; this may be a read error. The chain combines TRBV6-5 with TRBJ2-7; D is perhaps TRBD2 (5 bases). Germline-derived CDR1 and CDR2 are MNHEY and SVGAGI. The CDR3 has 15 residues. In DNA form, the CDR3 reads TGTGCTAGCAGTCCCCTCCTCGGGGAGATCTACGAGCAATACTTC. Protein product: CASSPLLGEIYEQYF.